At least ten counts were recorded for the clone carrying this T cell receptor (beta chain). The antigen remains undetermined. This sample stems from a study of T-cell memory formation after mild COVID-19. Study-wide background: Largely donor-specific TCR clusters were found.

From the 5' RACE reads, TCRdb called clonotypes with MiXCR, one entry per CDR3 protein. The data contain 550,000 to 650,000 distinct CDR3 sequences, roughly a sixth of them singletons. Study findings and constraints: CD4+ contracting clones lay mainly in CM and EM, CD8+ ones in EMRA.

Trimming removed 9 bases at V and 4 bases at J, with 12 bases between. CDR1 is KGHDR, CDR2 SFDVKD, per germline. This CDR3 region has 13 residues. The V gene is TRBV24-1, the J gene TRBJ1-5; a possible D gene is TRBD1 (5 bases). The origin of this receptor is an adult woman who had mild COVID-19 (a few samples of this study predate the infection). Cell type and time point are not known. Sequenced sample: PBMCs or a T cell subset sorted from them (not recorded which). The CDR3 loop reads CATGDGGNQPQHF. The DNA of the CDR3 is TGTGCCACCGGCGACGGGGGGAATCAGCCCCAGCATTTT.